This T cell receptor beta chain was captured in a study of cytomegalovirus exposure and HLA in healthy donors. In the study overall: An early release of data contained approximately 80 million unique TCRs, which came from HLA-typed donors.

V was clipped by 5 bases and J by 1 base, with 12 bases between them. CDR1 MDHEN and CDR2 SYDVKM come from the germline V gene. The CDR3 is made up of 14 amino acids. In the PCR, 60 Vbeta and 13 Jbeta primers were used. Produced via immunoSEQ multiplex PCR; TCRdb's table is partial and in-frame only. The data contain over 150,000 clones, 65% to 80% of them singletons. V and J are TRBV28 and TRBJ2-7; a possible D gene is TRBD1 (6 bases). The sequenced sample was PBMCs. This TCR came from a woman aged 40 to 55 in good health and CMV-seropositive. The CDR3 DNA reads as TGTGCCAGCAGTCTCCCCCAGGGGTCCTACGAGCAGTACTTC. Translating it yields CASSLPQGSYEQYF.